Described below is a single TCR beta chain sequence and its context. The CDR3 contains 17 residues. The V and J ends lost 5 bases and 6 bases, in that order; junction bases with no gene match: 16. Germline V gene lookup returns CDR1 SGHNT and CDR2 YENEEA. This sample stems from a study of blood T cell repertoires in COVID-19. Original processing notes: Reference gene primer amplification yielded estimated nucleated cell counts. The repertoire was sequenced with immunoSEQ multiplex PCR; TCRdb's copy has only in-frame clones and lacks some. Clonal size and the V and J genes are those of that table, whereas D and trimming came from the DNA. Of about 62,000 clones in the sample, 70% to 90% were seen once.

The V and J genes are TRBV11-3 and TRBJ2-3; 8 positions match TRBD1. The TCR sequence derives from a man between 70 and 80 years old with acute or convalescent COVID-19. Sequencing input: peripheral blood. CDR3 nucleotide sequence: TGTGCCAGCAGCCACGGGACAGGCCAGGTCCGTGGGGATACGCAGTATTTT. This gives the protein CASSHGTGQVRGDTQYF.